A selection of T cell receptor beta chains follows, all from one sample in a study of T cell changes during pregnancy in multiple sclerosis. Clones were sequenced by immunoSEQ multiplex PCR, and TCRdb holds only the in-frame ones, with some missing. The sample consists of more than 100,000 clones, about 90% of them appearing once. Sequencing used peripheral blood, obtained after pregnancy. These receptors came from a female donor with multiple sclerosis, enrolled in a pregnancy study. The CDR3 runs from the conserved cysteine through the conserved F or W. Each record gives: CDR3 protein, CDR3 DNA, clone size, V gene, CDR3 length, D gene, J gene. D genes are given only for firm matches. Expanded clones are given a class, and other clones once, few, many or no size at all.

CDR3 protein: CASSYSGDQPQHF; CDR3 DNA: TGTGCCAGCAGTTACTCAGGGGATCAGCCCCAGCATTTT; clone size: NA; V gene: TRBV6-6; CDR3 length: 13; D gene: NA; J gene: TRBJ1-5
CDR3 protein: CASSLGKTGVRNTQYF; CDR3 DNA: TGTGCCAGCAGCTTAGGGAAGACAGGGGTCAGAAATACGCAGTATTTT; clone size: NA; V gene: TRBV11-1; CDR3 length: 16; D gene: TRBD1; J gene: TRBJ2-3
CDR3 protein: CASSLLGQDYGYTF; CDR3 DNA: TGTGCCAGCTCACTACTCGGACAGGATTATGGCTACACCTTC; clone size: once; V gene: TRBV18; CDR3 length: 14; D gene: TRBD1; J gene: TRBJ1-2
CDR3 protein: CASSRGQFEDTQYF; CDR3 DNA: TGTGCCAGCAGCCGCGGACAGTTTGAAGATACGCAGTATTTT; clone size: NA; V gene: TRBV7-9; CDR3 length: 14; D gene: NA; J gene: TRBJ2-3
CDR3 protein: CASSPGQGIPYEQYF; CDR3 DNA: TGTGCCAGCAGTCCGGGACAGGGGATTCCCTACGAGCAGTACTTC; clone size: NA; V gene: TRBV6-6; CDR3 length: 15; D gene: TRBD1; J gene: TRBJ2-7
CDR3 protein: CASSEKGGQGETQYF; CDR3 DNA: TGTGCCAGCAGTGAAAAGGGGGGACAGGGGGAGACCCAGTACTTC; clone size: NA; V gene: TRBV25-1; CDR3 length: 15; D gene: TRBD1; J gene: TRBJ2-5
CDR3 protein: CASSVDSGTYNEQFF; CDR3 DNA: TGTGCCAGCAGCGTAGATAGCGGTACCTACAATGAGCAGTTCTTC; clone size: NA; V gene: TRBV9; CDR3 length: 15; D gene: NA; J gene: TRBJ2-1
CDR3 protein: CAWTGGSDEQYF; CDR3 DNA: TGTGCCTGGACCGGGGGGAGCGACGAGCAGTACTTC; clone size: NA; V gene: TRBV30; CDR3 length: 12; D gene: TRBD2; J gene: TRBJ2-7
CDR3 protein: CASSERGQGATEAFF; CDR3 DNA: TGTGCCAGCAGTGAAAGGGGACAGGGGGCCACTGAAGCTTTCTTT; clone size: NA; V gene: TRBV2; CDR3 length: 15; D gene: TRBD1; J gene: TRBJ1-1
CDR3 protein: CASGRGRGANVLTF; CDR3 DNA: TGTGCCAGCGGGAGAGGGCGAGGGGCCAACGTCCTGACTTTC; clone size: once; V gene: TRBV7-2; CDR3 length: 14; D gene: NA; J gene: TRBJ2-6
CDR3 protein: CASSLEGGGTGGDGYTF; CDR3 DNA: TGTGCCAGCAGCTTAGAAGGTGGGGGGACAGGGGGCGATGGCTACACCTTC; clone size: NA; V gene: TRBV7-2; CDR3 length: 17; D gene: TRBD1; J gene: TRBJ1-2
CDR3 protein: CASSLNGGGPSNEQFF; CDR3 DNA: TGTGCCAGCAGCTTAAACGGCGGGGGGCCATCCAATGAGCAGTTCTTC; clone size: NA; V gene: TRBV7-3; CDR3 length: 16; D gene: TRBD2; J gene: TRBJ2-1
CDR3 protein: CAWRQGARGYGYTF; CDR3 DNA: TGTGCCTGGCGACAGGGGGCTCGGGGCTATGGCTACACCTTC; clone size: NA; V gene: TRBV30; CDR3 length: 14; D gene: TRBD1; J gene: TRBJ1-2
CDR3 protein: CASSPDILLGEQYF; CDR3 DNA: TGTGCCAGCAGTCCGGACATATTATTGGGCGAGCAGTACTTC; clone size: NA; V gene: TRBV27; CDR3 length: 14; D gene: NA; J gene: TRBJ2-7
CDR3 protein: CAISTSGRTGNEQFF; CDR3 DNA: TGTGCCATCAGTACTAGCGGGAGAACAGGCAATGAGCAGTTCTTC; clone size: NA; V gene: TRBV10-3; CDR3 length: 15; D gene: TRBD2; J gene: TRBJ2-1
CDR3 protein: CASSALPGKGYNEQFF; CDR3 DNA: TGTGCCAGCAGCGCCTTACCCGGGAAAGGCTACAATGAGCAGTTCTTC; clone size: NA; V gene: TRBV9; CDR3 length: 16; D gene: NA; J gene: TRBJ2-1
CDR3 protein: CASSRDRVNEKLFF; CDR3 DNA: TGTGCCAGCAGTCGGGACAGGGTCAATGAAAAACTGTTTTTT; clone size: NA; V gene: TRBV28; CDR3 length: 14; D gene: TRBD1; J gene: TRBJ1-4
CDR3 protein: CASSLDSGGTEAFF; CDR3 DNA: TGTGCCAGCAGCTTAGACTCAGGGGGCACTGAAGCTTTCTTT; clone size: NA; V gene: TRBV11-2; CDR3 length: 14; D gene: TRBD1; J gene: TRBJ1-1